The present T cell receptor beta chain was sequenced within a study of kidney transplant recipient with SARS-CoV-2 infection. The table lists this clonotype with many counts. V shed 3 bases and J 3 bases; nucleotides not matched to a gene: 25. CDR3 size: 21 residues. Germline CDR1 is SGDLS and CDR2 is YYNGEE. Using its own MiXCR run on the reads, TCRdb lists one record per CDR3 protein. Seen here are roughly 230,000 distinct CDR3 sequences, 29% observed once, and the top ten hold 7% to 8%. The rearrangement uses TRBV9 and TRBJ2-7, with 9 bases identical to TRBD2. The receptor's source is a male patient aged 30 to 40 who had COVID-19 and was a kidney transplant recipient. Some of the T cells may derive from the graft donor. The sample in question was a blood sample, obtained at baseline and on day 111 from a kidney transplant recipient. CDR3 coding DNA: TGTGCCAGCAGCGGCGGTGGGCAGGGCGGGGGGGCCTTGTCCGCTTACTACGAGCAGTACTTC. Its translation is CASSGGGQGGGALSAYYEQYF.